The rows below give T cell receptor beta chains drawn from one sample of a study of cytomegalovirus exposure and HLA in healthy donors. Clones were read by immunoSEQ multiplex PCR, and TCRdb kept only the in-frame ones, dropping some. The data contain approximately 100,000 clones, around 72% of them singletons. Input material: PBMCs. These receptors were taken from a male donor in good health and CMV-seronegative. CDR3s leave out the opening cysteine and the closing phenylalanine or tryptophan. Each record gives: clone size, J gene, V gene, CDR3 protein. Size is stated for part of the rows, as once, few or many counts, or as a class when the clone is expanded.

clone size: NA
J gene: TRBJ2-1
V gene: TRBV27
CDR3 protein: ASSLLEGTGARNEQF

clone size: NA
J gene: TRBJ2-5
V gene: TRBV19
CDR3 protein: ASSIAAGGTEETQY

clone size: NA
J gene: TRBJ2-2
V gene: TRBV4-3
CDR3 protein: ASSQGAGGATGELF

clone size: NA
J gene: TRBJ1-2
V gene: TRBV5-1
CDR3 protein: ASSLTGLANYGYT

clone size: few
J gene: TRBJ1-3
V gene: TRBV5-1
CDR3 protein: ASSLGQGATGNTIY

clone size: NA
J gene: TRBJ2-1
V gene: TRBV25-1
CDR3 protein: ASSERLAGLNEQF

clone size: medium-sized
J gene: TRBJ2-7
V gene: TRBV28
CDR3 protein: ASSFGTLLAGGYEQY

clone size: NA
J gene: TRBJ2-3
V gene: TRBV7-9
CDR3 protein: ASSLSDWRGTQY

clone size: NA
J gene: TRBJ1-1
V gene: TRBV5-6
CDR3 protein: ASSWGTGDTEAF

clone size: NA
J gene: TRBJ2-4
V gene: TRBV29-1
CDR3 protein: SVVMQGTTKNIQY

clone size: NA
J gene: TRBJ1-5
V gene: TRBV15
CDR3 protein: ATRTVVVTGGRGQPQH

clone size: few
J gene: TRBJ2-1
V gene: TRBV7-9
CDR3 protein: AIRLGQRAEL

clone size: NA
J gene: TRBJ2-3
V gene: TRBV18
CDR3 protein: ASSPRAGANTDTQY

clone size: NA
J gene: TRBJ2-2
V gene: TRBV28
CDR3 protein: ASSLYLSTSGRATGELF

clone size: NA
J gene: TRBJ2-4
V gene: TRBV7-2
CDR3 protein: ASSLGSPGRGIQY

clone size: NA
J gene: TRBJ1-6
V gene: TRBV5-1
CDR3 protein: ASSINRDRGNSPLH

clone size: NA
J gene: TRBJ1-3
V gene: TRBV14
CDR3 protein: ASSQDPGHRSGNTIY

clone size: once
J gene: TRBJ2-2
V gene: TRBV29-1
CDR3 protein: SVELAGAQELF

clone size: NA
J gene: TRBJ2-2
V gene: TRBV21-1
CDR3 protein: ASSPPGTGYMDTGELF

clone size: few
J gene: TRBJ2-7
V gene: TRBV4-3
CDR3 protein: ASSQGRGQISYEQY

clone size: NA
J gene: TRBJ1-1
V gene: TRBV11-2
CDR3 protein: ASSISGGDTEAF

clone size: few
J gene: TRBJ2-1
V gene: TRBV5-4
CDR3 protein: ASSFGLEVGRDEQF

clone size: NA
J gene: TRBJ1-2
V gene: TRBV7-8
CDR3 protein: ASSPRRPYGYT

clone size: NA
J gene: TRBJ2-7
V gene: TRBV9
CDR3 protein: ASSVEPRLSSYEQY

clone size: NA
J gene: TRBJ1-2
V gene: TRBV19
CDR3 protein: ASSITGDYGYT

clone size: NA
J gene: TRBJ2-7
V gene: TRBV19
CDR3 protein: ASSRRGQGSPYEQY

clone size: NA
J gene: TRBJ2-5
V gene: TRBV4-3
CDR3 protein: ASSPRWAGQETQY

clone size: NA
J gene: TRBJ2-1
V gene: TRBV29-1
CDR3 protein: SVDGLAEYNEQF